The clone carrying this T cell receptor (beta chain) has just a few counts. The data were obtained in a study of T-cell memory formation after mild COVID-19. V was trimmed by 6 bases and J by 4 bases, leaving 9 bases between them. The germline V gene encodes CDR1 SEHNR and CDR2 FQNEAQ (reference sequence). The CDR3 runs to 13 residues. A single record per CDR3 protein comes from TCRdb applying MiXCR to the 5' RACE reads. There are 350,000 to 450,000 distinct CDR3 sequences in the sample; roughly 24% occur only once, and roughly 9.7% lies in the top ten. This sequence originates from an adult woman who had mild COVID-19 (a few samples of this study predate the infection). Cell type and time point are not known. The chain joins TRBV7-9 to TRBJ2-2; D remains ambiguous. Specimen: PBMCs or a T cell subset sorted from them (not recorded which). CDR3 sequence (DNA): TGTGCCAGCAGGCCTGAAGGCACCGGGGAGCTGTTTTTT. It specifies CASRPEGTGELFF. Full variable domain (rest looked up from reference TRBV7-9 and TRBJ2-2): DTGVSQNPRHKITKRGQNVTFRCDPISEHNRLYWYRQTLGQGPEFLTYFQNEAQLEKSRLLSDRFSAERPKGSFSTLEIQRTEQGDSAMYLCASRPEGTGELFFGEGSRLTVL.